The 31 T cell receptor beta chains reported below all come from one sample, sequenced in a study of shared clonotypes between healthy human individuals. Data came from immunoSEQ multiplex PCR; TCRdb stores just in-frame clones and leaves some out. The sample gives roughly 1,100,000 clones, under 80% of which show up once; approximately 1.3% is in the top ten. Sequencing was performed on memory CD4+ T cells sorted from blood. Subset given: CD45RA-negative fraction. The receptors stem from a man aged 18 to 29 in good health.

V usage is TRBV2 and J usage is TRBJ2-6, with no clear D. CDR1 is SNHLY and CDR2 is FYNNEI in the germline V gene. V was clipped by 3 bases and J by 2 bases, with 11 bases between them. This CDR3 comprises 16 residues. CDR3 nucleotides: TGTGCCAGCAGTGATAGATGGGCCCCTGGGGCCAACGTCCTGACTTTC. Translated: CASSDRWAPGANVLTF.

As regards this clone: This may be a read error, as it is one base from a much larger clone. Distinct nucleotide sequences in the sample also encode this CDR3. This chain links TRBV9 with TRBJ1-2; D gene uncertain. CDR3 length equals 14 residues. Germline V CDR1 and CDR2: SGDLS, YYNGEE. CDR3 region: CASSVVGQPYGYTF. As DNA, the CDR3 is TGTGCTAGCAGCGTAGTTGGGCAGCCCTATGGCTACACCTTC.

Ten or more counts support this clone. The rearrangement links TRBV30 to TRBJ2-3; 11 bases are a match to TRBD2. CDR1 GTSNPN and CDR2 SVGIG come from the germline V gene (reference sequence). The CDR3 spans 15 residues. V gave up 5 bases and J gave up 2 bases; unmatched junction bases: 6. CDR3 residues: CAWGRTSGYTDTQYF. CDR3 bases: TGTGCCTGGGGGAGGACTAGCGGGTACACAGATACGCAGTATTTT.

The chain joins TRBV20-1 to TRBJ2-7; D is ambiguous. The V and J ends lost 6 bases and 1 base respectively, with 4 bases between them. Germline values: CDR1 DFQATT, CDR2 SNEGSKA (reference sequence). The CDR3 loop spans 10 amino acids. Written as DNA, the CDR3 is TGCAGTGCGGAATCCTACGAGCAGTACTTC. It yields the protein CSAESYEQYF.

The V gene is TRBV7-2, the J gene TRBJ1-2; tentative D call: TRBD1 (5 bases). This CDR3 comprises 14 residues. CDR1 and CDR2 (germline): SGHTA, FQGNSA. V was clipped by 1 base and J by 8 bases, with 14 bases between them. Here the CDR3 DNA reads TGTGCCAGCAGCTTAGGAGTGGGGGAAGGAGGCTACACCTTC. This translates into CASSLGVGEGGYTF.

The genes are TRBV2 and TRBJ2-1, with D perhaps matching TRBD1 (7 bases). CDR1 and CDR2 (germline): SNHLY, FYNNEI. V lost 7 bases and J lost 4, with 17 bases in between. This CDR3 comprises 15 residues. CDR3 in DNA: TGTGCCAGCACCGAGCAGGGGGGCGGGTACAATGAGCAGTTCTTC. Protein sequence: CASTEQGGGYNEQFF.

This clone was detected only once. V usage is TRBV25-1 and J usage is TRBJ2-7, with 10 bases fitting TRBD1. From germline, CDR1 is MGHDK and CDR2 SYGVNS. The CDR3 extends over 12 amino acids. With 6 bases clipped from V and 9 bases from J, the junction kept 5 bases outside the gene matches. The CDR3 sequence: CASRGQGNRQYF. The CDR3 DNA sequence: TGTGCCAGCAGGGGACAGGGGAATAGGCAGTACTTC.

The chain joins TRBV19 to TRBJ2-4; 7 bases align to TRBD1. The CDR3 loop spans 14 amino acids. J was trimmed by 3 bases and V by 11 bases; bases with no gene match: 10. Germline V gene data show CDR1 as LNHDA and CDR2 as SQIVND (reference sequence). The CDR3 region is CAASAQGDKNIQYF. The CDR3 bases are TGTGCCGCTTCCGCCCAGGGGGACAAAAACATTCAGTACTTC.

This chain links TRBV28 with TRBJ1-5; tentatively, D is TRBD1 (5 bases). The germline V gene encodes CDR1 MDHEN and CDR2 SYDVKM. Trimming left V 7 bases short and J 4 bases short, with 14 bases between. The CDR3 is 14 residues long. Written as DNA, the CDR3 is TGTGCCAGCACCCGAGGGCAGGGTAATCAGCCCCAGCATTTT. Protein: CASTRGQGNQPQHF.

This chain links TRBV7-3 with TRBJ1-2; D gene uncertain. Germline values: CDR1 SGHTA, CDR2 FQGTGA. V was shortened by 6 bases and J by 10 bases, with 9 bases between the two germline ends. The CDR3 has 10 residues. CDR3 sequence (DNA): TGTGCCAGCAGTACCTCCTACTACACCTTC. It is translated as CASSTSYYTF.

The rearrangement uses TRBV7-9 and TRBJ1-6; the match to TRBD1 covers 8 bases. V lost 5 bases to trimming and J lost 10 bases; unmatched junction nucleotides: 4. Germline lookup yields CDR1 SEHNR and CDR2 FQNEAQ (reference sequence). The CDR3 consists of 13 residues. This CDR3 reads CASSRQGNSPLHF. The CDR3 DNA reads TGTGCCAGCAGCCGACAGGGGAACTCACCCCTCCACTTT.

This clone was detected a few times. At the DNA level, this CDR3 is encoded by other sequences in the same sample as well. This chain connects TRBV6-5 to TRBJ2-5; D not resolved. Germline V gives CDR1 MNHEY, CDR2 SVGAGI. The CDR3 has 11 amino acids. Trimming removed 7 bases at V and 5 bases at J, with 8 bases between. DNA of the CDR3: TGTGCCAGCACGGCGCTGGAGACCCAGTACTTC. This encodes CASTALETQYF.

The chain employs TRBV29-1 and TRBJ2-6; D may correspond to TRBD1 or TRBD2 (6 bases each). The germline CDR1 and CDR2 sequences are SQVTM and ANQGSEA. V lost 5 bases and J 0 bases, leaving 14 bases between the germline ends. This CDR3 contains 16 residues. In nucleotides, the CDR3 is TGCAGCGTTACGACAGGACTACTCTCTGGGGCCAACGTCCTGACTTTC. It is translated as CSVTTGLLSGANVLTF.

This clone has a single count. This chain joins TRBV10-2 and TRBJ2-3, with D perhaps TRBD1 (7 bases). The germline V and J ends were trimmed by 4 bases and 4 bases, with 18 bases remaining between them. Germline assignment: CDR1 WSHSY and CDR2 SAAADI. The CDR3 consists of 16 residues. The CDR3 bases are TGCGCCAGCAGTGGTCAGGGGGGACTCCGCCCAGATACGCAGTATTTT. Its protein product is CASSGQGGLRPDTQYF.

This chain uses TRBV19 with TRBJ2-7, with 10 bases that match TRBD1. CDR1 is LNHDA and CDR2 is SQIVND in the germline V gene (reference sequence). The CDR3 runs to 14 residues. Trimming took 10 bases from V and 4 from J; bases not matched to a gene: 10. The CDR3 DNA reads as TGTGCCACCCAATCGGGACAGGGGAAATACGAGCAGTACTTC. Translation: CATQSGQGKYEQYF.

Remarks on this clone: With a much larger clone just one base away, this may be a read error. The rearrangement joins TRBV6-1 to TRBJ1-2; TRBD1 matches at 9 bases. The germline gives CDR1 MNHNS, CDR2 SASEGT. The CDR3 loop spans 14 amino acids. Germline trimming cut 8 bases from V and 1 base from J; bases unmatched to any gene: 5. This CDR3 is CASPPGQGNYGYTF. In DNA, the CDR3 is TGTGCCAGCCCACCGGGACAGGGTAACTATGGCTACACCTTC.

The chain uses TRBV27 and TRBJ1-2; no definite D call. The CDR3 is 14 residues long. The V gene lost 1 base and the J gene lost 4 bases, with 10 bases spanning the gap. Germline CDR1 MNHEY, CDR2 SMNVEV (reference sequence). The CDR3 coding sequence is TGTGCCAGCAGTTTATATGGGTTCTCCTATGGCTACACCTTC. The encoded protein is CASSLYGFSYGYTF.

With regard to this clone: The same CDR3 arises from other DNA sequences in this sample as well. The V and J genes are TRBV19 and TRBJ2-7; 10 bases are shared with TRBD1. The V segment lost 4 bases and the J segment 2 bases; nucleotides outside the gene matches: 2. The CDR3 totals 14 residues. Germline values: CDR1 LNHDA, CDR2 SQIVND (reference sequence). CDR3 in DNA: TGTGCCAGTAGTACCGGACAGGGGGCCTACGAGCAGTACTTC. Translation: CASSTGQGAYEQYF.

The chain joins TRBV7-9 to TRBJ2-1; 9 nucleotides align to TRBD2. In germline, CDR1 is SEHNR, CDR2 FQNEAQ (reference sequence). V trimming: 5 bases; J trimming: 6 bases; junction bases outside the gene matches: 8. The CDR3 runs 15 residues. Here the CDR3 reads CASSPFGGGANEQFF. For the CDR3, the DNA is TGTGCCAGCAGCCCTTTCGGCGGGGGGGCCAATGAGCAGTTCTTC.

V gene TRBV30 combines with J gene TRBJ2-3; 7 bases match TRBD2. There are 12 residues in the CDR3. Germline CDR1 reads GTSNPN; CDR2 reads SVGIG (reference sequence). J was trimmed by 4 bases and V by 5 bases; bases with no gene match: 3. Written as DNA, the CDR3 is TGTGCCTGGGGGACTATCGCAGATACGCAGTATTTT. Protein: CAWGTIADTQYF.

The rearrangement joins TRBV15 to TRBJ1-1; D ambiguous. Trimming removed 0 bases from V and 3 bases from J, with 11 bases in between. The V gene's germline CDR1 is LNHNV and CDR2 YYDKDF (reference sequence). This CDR3 contains 15 residues. Here the CDR3 reads CATSRDIAWDTEAFF. CDR3 nucleotide sequence: TGTGCCACCAGCAGAGATATCGCGTGGGACACTGAAGCTTTCTTT.

This clone was counted at least ten times. CDR3 coding DNA: TGTGCCAGCAGTAGGACCCTGGAAATCACAGATACGCAGTATTTT. Amino acid sequence: CASSRTLEITDTQYF. This sequence joins TRBV11-2 and TRBJ2-3; D gene uncertain. CDR1 and CDR2 (germline): SGHAT, FQNNGV. V was clipped by 6 bases and J by 2 bases, with 15 bases between them. The CDR3 extends over 15 amino acids.

The rearrangement joins TRBV5-1 to TRBJ1-6, with 7 bases aligning to TRBD1. The length of the CDR3 is 14 residues. V trimming: 5 bases; J trimming: 12 bases; junction bases outside the gene matches: 11. Per the germline V gene, CDR1 is SGHRS and CDR2 is YFSETQ. This CDR3 reads CASREGTANGPLHF. CDR3 sequence (DNA): TGCGCCAGCAGGGAAGGGACAGCGAACGGACCCCTCCACTTT.

The chain employs TRBV6-5 and TRBJ1-5; 9 bases fit TRBD1. This CDR3 is 13 amino acids long. In germline, CDR1 is MNHEY, CDR2 SVGAGI. The V gene end was trimmed by 6 bases and the J gene end by 7 bases; junction bases not matched to a gene: 4. The CDR3 bases are TGTGCCAGCAGGGACAGGGGCGGGCAGCCCCAGCATTTT. Protein: CASRDRGGQPQHF.

The chain is built from TRBV5-6 and TRBJ2-1, with 8 positions matching TRBD2. This CDR3 has 15 residues. CDR1 is SGHDT, CDR2 YYEEEE, per germline. The trim removed 1 base at V and 5 bases at J, leaving 5 bases unmatched. CDR3: CASSLSGTSHNEQFF. The DNA for the CDR3 is TGTGCCAGCAGCTTGAGTGGGACTAGTCACAATGAGCAGTTCTTC.

This clone was counted between two and nine times. The chain joins TRBV30 to TRBJ1-5; 8 bases fit TRBD1. There are 13 residues in the CDR3. Germline-derived CDR1 and CDR2 are GTSNPN and SVGIG (reference sequence). With 7 bases clipped from V and 4 bases from J, the junction kept 6 bases outside the gene matches. CDR3 coding DNA: TGTGCCTACCGGGACAGGAGGAATCAGCCCCAGCATTTT. Amino acid sequence: CAYRDRRNQPQHF.

The rearrangement uses TRBV5-8 and TRBJ2-7, with unresolved D. Trimming removed 4 bases from V and 2 bases from J, with 13 bases in between. CDR1 is SGHTS and CDR2 is YDEGEE in the germline V gene. CDR3 length: 14 amino acids. The CDR3 spells CASSPRRPPYEQYF. CDR3 DNA sequence: TGTGCCAGCAGCCCCCGGCGACCTCCCTACGAGCAGTACTTC.

CDR3 coding DNA: TGTGCCAGCAGCTTGGGCCTGGAGGTCTATGGCTACACCTTC. It encodes CASSLGLEVYGYTF. This chain uses TRBV5-4 with TRBJ1-2; D is ambiguous. Trimming cost V 0 bases and J 4 bases, with 10 bases left between them. The CDR3 runs 14 residues. CDR1 and CDR2 from the germline V gene are SGHNT and YYREEE (reference sequence).

The V call is TRBV10-3, the J call TRBJ2-3; D uncertain. The V gene's germline CDR1 is ENHRY and CDR2 SYGVKD. The CDR3 sequence is 15 residues long. The germline V and J ends were trimmed by 4 bases and 3 bases, with 14 bases remaining between them. The CDR3 DNA reads TGTGCCATCAGTGTAGAAAGGGTCGGTACAGATACGCAGTATTTT. Its translation: CAISVERVGTDTQYF.

The CDR3 DNA sequence: TGTGCCAGCAGTGTTTCAGGGGTTAATGAAAAACTGTTTTTT. Encoded protein: CASSVSGVNEKLFF. The chain joins TRBV2 to TRBJ1-4, with TRBD1 as a possible D gene (6 bases). Trimming shortened V by 4 bases and J by 4 bases, and 10 bases separated the two germline ends. The germline gives CDR1 SNHLY, CDR2 FYNNEI. This CDR3 region has 14 residues.

The chain carries TRBV6-1 and TRBJ2-1; D is tentatively TRBD1 or TRBD2 (5 bases each). Deletions cut 1 base from V and 15 bases from J, with 13 bases between. The CDR3 is 12 amino acids. Germline V gives CDR1 MNHNS, CDR2 SASEGT. The CDR3 loop is CASSEGDLMRFF. CDR3 sequence (DNA): TGTGCCAGCAGTGAAGGGGACCTAATGAGGTTCTTC.